The clone carrying this T cell receptor beta chain has a single count. Its antigen is not identified. This sample is drawn from a study of OX40 agonist ivuxolimab in advanced cancers. About the research overall: The treatment was a fully human IgG2 OX40 agonist, ivuxolimab. Study-level points and caveats: Compared with CD4+, CD8+ T cells on average had more expanded clones. Doses of 0.1 to 3.0 mg/kg were accompanied by clonal expansion of CD4+ and CD8+ blood T cells by week 6.

V lost 5 bases and J 6 bases, leaving 12 bases between the germline ends. CDR1 and CDR2 from the germline V gene are SGHNT and YENEEA. The CDR3 is 13 amino acids. The protocol was immunoSEQ multiplex PCR, while the TCRdb copy is restricted to in-frame clones and leaves out a portion. The sample carries about 60,000 clones, about four fifths recorded once. The origin of this receptor is an adult with an advanced solid tumor such as melanoma, head and neck, liver or kidney cancer. The sequenced sample was CD4+ or CD8+ T cells sorted from blood, obtained in a trial of the OX40 agonist ivuxolimab. The chain couples TRBV11-3 to TRBJ2-3; D is undetermined. Here the CDR3 reads CASSRGPMDTQYF. DNA of the CDR3: TGTGCCAGCAGCCGTGGACCGATGGATACGCAGTATTTT.